The rows below give T cell receptor beta chains drawn from one sample of a study of blood T cells in healthy people across ages. MiXCR, applied by TCRdb to the 5' RACE reads, yields one record per CDR3 protein. The sample records 450,000 to 700,000 distinct CDR3 sequences, 27% being singletons. Sequencing used blood. These receptors were collected from a woman aged 70-85 years in good health. Each CDR3 is given without its conserved first and last residue. D genes are given only for firm matches.

d_call,v_call,j_call,cdr3_aa
.,TRBV12-3/TRBV12-4,.,ASRSGLYPPYEQY
.,TRBV3-1,TRBJ2-5,ASSRAGEGTQY
.,TRBV29-1,TRBJ2-1,SVGVVEQF
TRBD1,TRBV27,TRBJ1-2,ASSSSGTGNYGYT
.,TRBV7-2,TRBJ1-1,ASLPLGGEAF
.,TRBV29-1,TRBJ1-1,SVSTGPNTEAF
.,TRBV19,TRBJ2-5,ASSIYLGLKGGTQY
.,TRBV6-5,TRBJ2-1,ASRGINYNEQF
.,TRBV20-1,TRBJ2-1,SARDPRLDLTEQF
.,TRBV5-1,TRBJ1-4,ASSLALDSNNEKLF
TRBD1,TRBV7-9,TRBJ2-5,ASSPDRAPETQY
.,TRBV10-3,TRBJ1-1,AISPFNTEAF
.,TRBV20-1,TRBJ1-1,SARGGNTEAF
TRBD2,TRBV6-1,TRBJ2-5,ASSEEGEGLQETQY
.,TRBV11-3,TRBJ2-2,ASSWRQGGTGELL